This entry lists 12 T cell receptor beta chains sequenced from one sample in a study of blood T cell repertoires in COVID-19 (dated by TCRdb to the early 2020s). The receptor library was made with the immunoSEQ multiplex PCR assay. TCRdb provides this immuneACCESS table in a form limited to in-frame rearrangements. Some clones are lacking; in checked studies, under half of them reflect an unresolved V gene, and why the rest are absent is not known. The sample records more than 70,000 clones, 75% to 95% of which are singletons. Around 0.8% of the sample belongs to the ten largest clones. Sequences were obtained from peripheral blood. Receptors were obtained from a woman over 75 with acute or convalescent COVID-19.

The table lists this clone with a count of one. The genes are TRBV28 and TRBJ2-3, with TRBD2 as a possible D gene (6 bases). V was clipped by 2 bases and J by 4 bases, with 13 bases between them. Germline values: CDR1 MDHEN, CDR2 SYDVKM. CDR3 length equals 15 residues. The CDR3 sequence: CASSLLGGEADTQYF. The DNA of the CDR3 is TGTGCCAGCAGTTTACTGGGAGGTGAGGCAGATACGCAGTATTTT.

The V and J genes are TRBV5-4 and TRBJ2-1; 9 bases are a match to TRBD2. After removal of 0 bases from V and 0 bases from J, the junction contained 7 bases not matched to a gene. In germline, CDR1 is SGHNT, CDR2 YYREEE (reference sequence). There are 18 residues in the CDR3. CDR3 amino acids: CASSLGGPSGVSYNEQFF. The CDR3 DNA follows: TGTGCCAGCAGCTTGGGGGGGCCTAGCGGGGTCTCCTACAATGAGCAGTTCTTC.

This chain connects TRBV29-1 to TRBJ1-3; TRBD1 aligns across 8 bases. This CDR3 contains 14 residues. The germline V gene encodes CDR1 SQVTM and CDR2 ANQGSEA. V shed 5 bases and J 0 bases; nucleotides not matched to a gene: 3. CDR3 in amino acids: CSVPGQGSGNTIYF. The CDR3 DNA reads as TGCAGCGTTCCAGGACAGGGCTCTGGAAACACCATATATTTT.

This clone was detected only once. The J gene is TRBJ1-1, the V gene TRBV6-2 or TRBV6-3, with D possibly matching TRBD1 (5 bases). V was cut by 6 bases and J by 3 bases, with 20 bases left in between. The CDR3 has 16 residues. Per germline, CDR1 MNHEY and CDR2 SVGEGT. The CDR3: CASSPRHWPGDTEAFF. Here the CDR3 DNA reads TGTGCCAGCAGCCCCCGACACTGGCCGGGGGACACTGAAGCTTTCTTT.

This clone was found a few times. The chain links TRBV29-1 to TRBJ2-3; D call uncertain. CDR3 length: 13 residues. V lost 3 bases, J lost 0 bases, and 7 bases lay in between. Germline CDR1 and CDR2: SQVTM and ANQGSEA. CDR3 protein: CSVDGPSTDTQYF. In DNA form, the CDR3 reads TGCAGCGTTGATGGCCCTAGCACAGATACGCAGTATTTT.

CDR3 loop: CASSPRAVNEKLFF. The CDR3 DNA is TGTGCCAGCTCACCCAGGGCGGTAAATGAAAAACTGTTTTTT. The V gene is TRBV18, the J gene TRBJ1-4, with D possibly being TRBD1 (5 bases). Germline V lookup: CDR1 KGHSH, CDR2 LQKENI. The CDR3 is 14 amino acids. Trimming removed 3 bases from V and 5 bases from J, with 10 bases in between. Full variable domain (missing parts from reference TRBV18 and TRBJ1-4): NAGVMQNPRHLVRRRGQEARLRCSPMKGHSHVYWYRQLPEEGLKFMVYLQKENIIDESGMPKERFSAEFPKEGPSILRIQQVVRGDSAAYFCASSPRAVNEKLFFGSGTQLSVL.

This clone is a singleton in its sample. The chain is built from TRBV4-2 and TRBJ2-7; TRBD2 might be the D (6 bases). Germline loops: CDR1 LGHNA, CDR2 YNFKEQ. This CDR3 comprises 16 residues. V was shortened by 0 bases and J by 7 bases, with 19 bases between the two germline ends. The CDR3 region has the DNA TGTGCCAGCAGCCAAGATCCGGGACTGGTAGTAGGGGAGCAGTACTTC. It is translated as CASSQDPGLVVGEQYF.

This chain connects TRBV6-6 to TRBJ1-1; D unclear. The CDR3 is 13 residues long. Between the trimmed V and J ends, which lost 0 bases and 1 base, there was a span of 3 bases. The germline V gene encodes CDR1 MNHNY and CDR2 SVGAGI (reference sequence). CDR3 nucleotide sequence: TGTGCCAGCAGTTACTCTCGGAACACTGAAGCTTTCTTT. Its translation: CASSYSRNTEAFF.

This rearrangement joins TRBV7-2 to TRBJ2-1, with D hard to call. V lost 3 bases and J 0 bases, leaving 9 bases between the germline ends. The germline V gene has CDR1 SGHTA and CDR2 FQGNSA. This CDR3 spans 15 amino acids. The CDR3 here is CASSFGGNSYNEQFF. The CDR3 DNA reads TGTGCCAGCAGCTTCGGCGGAAACTCCTACAATGAGCAGTTCTTC.

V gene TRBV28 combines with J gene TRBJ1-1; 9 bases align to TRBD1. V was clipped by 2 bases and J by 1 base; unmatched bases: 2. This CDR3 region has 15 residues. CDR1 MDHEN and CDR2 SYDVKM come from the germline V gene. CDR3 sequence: CASSLQGQGNTEAFF. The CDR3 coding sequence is TGTGCCAGCAGTTTACAGGGACAGGGGAACACTGAAGCTTTCTTT.

CDR3 sequence (DNA): TGTGCCAGCAGCGAGACAGGGAGAGCTTTCTTT. Translated, it gives CASSETGRAFF. This sequence joins TRBV28 and TRBJ1-1; 7 bases agree with TRBD1. CDR3 length: 11 amino acids. The V segment lost 6 bases and the J segment 10 bases; nucleotides outside the gene matches: 5. Germline CDR1 is MDHEN and CDR2 is SYDVKM.

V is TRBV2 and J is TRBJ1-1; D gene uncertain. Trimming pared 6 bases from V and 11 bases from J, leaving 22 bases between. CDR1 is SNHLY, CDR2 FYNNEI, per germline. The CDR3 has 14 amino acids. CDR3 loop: CASREFWERSGAFF. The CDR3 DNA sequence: TGTGCCAGCAGGGAGTTTTGGGAACGGTCGGGGGCTTTCTTT.